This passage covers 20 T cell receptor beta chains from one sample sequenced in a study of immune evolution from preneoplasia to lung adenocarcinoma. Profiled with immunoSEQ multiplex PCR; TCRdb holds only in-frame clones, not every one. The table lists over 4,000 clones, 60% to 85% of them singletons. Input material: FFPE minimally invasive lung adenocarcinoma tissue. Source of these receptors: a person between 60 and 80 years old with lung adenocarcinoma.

CDR3: CASSLLLAGEGGELFF. As DNA, the CDR3 is TGCGCCAGCAGCTTGTTACTAGCGGGAGAAGGCGGGGAGCTGTTTTTT. This chain connects TRBV5-1 to TRBJ2-2; 11 bases align to TRBD2. This CDR3 is 16 amino acids long. CDR1 is SGHRS and CDR2 is YFSETQ in the germline V gene. V trimming: 1 base; J trimming: 7 bases; junction bases outside the gene matches: 6.

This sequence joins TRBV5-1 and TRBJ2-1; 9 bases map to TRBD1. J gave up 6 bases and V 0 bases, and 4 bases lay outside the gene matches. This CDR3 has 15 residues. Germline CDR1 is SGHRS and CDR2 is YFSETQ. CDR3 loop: CASSLGGTGFNEQFF. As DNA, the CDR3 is TGCGCCAGCAGCTTGGGGGGGACAGGGTTCAATGAGCAGTTCTTC.

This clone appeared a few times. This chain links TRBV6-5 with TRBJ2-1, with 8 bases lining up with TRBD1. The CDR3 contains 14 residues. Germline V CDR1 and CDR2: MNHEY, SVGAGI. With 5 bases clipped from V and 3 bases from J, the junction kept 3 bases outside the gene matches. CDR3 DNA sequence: TGTGCCAGCAGTCGGACAGGGTTCTACAATGAGCAGTTCTTC. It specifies CASSRTGFYNEQFF.

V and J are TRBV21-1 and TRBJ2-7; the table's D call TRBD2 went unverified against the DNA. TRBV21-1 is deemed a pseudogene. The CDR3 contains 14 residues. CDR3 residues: CASSVWRALAEQYF. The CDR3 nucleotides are TGTGCCAGCAGCGTTTGGAGGGCCCTAGCAGAGCAGTACTTC.

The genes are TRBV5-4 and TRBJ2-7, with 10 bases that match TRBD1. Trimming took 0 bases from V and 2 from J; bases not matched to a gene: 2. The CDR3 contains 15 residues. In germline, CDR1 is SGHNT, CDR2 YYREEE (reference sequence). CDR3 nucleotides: TGTGCCAGCAGCTTGGTAGGACAGGGGGCCTACGAGCAGTACTTC. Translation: CASSLVGQGAYEQYF.

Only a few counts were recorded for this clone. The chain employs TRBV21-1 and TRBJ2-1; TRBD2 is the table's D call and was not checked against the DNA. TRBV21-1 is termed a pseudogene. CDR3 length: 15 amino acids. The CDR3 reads CASSPEGLDGNEQFF. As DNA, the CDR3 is TGTGCCAGCAGCCCCGAGGGACTAGACGGCAATGAGCAGTTCTTC.

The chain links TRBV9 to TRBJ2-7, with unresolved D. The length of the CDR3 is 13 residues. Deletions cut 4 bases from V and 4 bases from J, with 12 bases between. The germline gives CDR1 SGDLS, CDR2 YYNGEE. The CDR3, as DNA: TGTGCCAGCAGCCGATCCCTAGAGTACGAGCAGTACTTC. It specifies CASSRSLEYEQYF.

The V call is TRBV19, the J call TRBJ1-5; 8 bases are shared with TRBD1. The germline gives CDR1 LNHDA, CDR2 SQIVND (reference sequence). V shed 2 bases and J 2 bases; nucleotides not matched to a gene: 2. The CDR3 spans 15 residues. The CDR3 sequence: CASSIIQGGNQPQHF. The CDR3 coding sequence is TGTGCCAGTAGTATAATACAGGGGGGCAATCAGCCCCAGCATTTT.

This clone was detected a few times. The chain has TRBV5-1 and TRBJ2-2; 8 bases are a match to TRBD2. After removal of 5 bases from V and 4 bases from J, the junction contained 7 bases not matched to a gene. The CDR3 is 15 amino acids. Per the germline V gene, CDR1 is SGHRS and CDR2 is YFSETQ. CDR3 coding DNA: TGCGCCAGCAGGTCCGGGGGGGCGGCCACCGGGGAGCTGTTTTTT. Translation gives CASRSGGAATGELFF.

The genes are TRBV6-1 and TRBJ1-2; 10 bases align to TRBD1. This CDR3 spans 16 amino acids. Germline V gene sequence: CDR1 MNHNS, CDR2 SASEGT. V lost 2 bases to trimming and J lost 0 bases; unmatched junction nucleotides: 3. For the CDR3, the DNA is TGTGCCAGCAGTGAAACCGGGACAGGGGCTAACTATGGCTACACCTTC. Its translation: CASSETGTGANYGYTF.

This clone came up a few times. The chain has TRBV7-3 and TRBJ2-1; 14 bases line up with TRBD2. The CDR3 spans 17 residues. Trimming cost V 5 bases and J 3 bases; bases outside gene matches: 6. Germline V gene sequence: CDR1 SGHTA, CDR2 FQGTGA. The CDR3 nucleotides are TGTGCCAGCAGCCCGGGACTAGCGGGAGTTTACTACAATGAGCAGTTCTTC. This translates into CASSPGLAGVYYNEQFF.

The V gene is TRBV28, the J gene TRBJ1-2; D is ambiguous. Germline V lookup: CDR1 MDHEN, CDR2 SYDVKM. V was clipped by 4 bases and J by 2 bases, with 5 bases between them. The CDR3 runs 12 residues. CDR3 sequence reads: CASSSINYGYTF. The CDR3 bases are TGTGCCAGCAGTTCTATAAACTATGGCTACACCTTC.

The CDR3 reads CASSLGRPLKETQYF. CDR3 bases: TGTGCCAGCAGCTTAGGTCGCCCTTTAAAAGAGACCCAGTACTTC. J is TRBJ2-5 and V is TRBV11-2, with no clear D. The V gene lost 1 base and the J gene lost 3 bases, with 12 bases spanning the gap. Looked up from germline, CDR1 is SGHAT and CDR2 is FQNNGV. The CDR3 is 15 residues long.

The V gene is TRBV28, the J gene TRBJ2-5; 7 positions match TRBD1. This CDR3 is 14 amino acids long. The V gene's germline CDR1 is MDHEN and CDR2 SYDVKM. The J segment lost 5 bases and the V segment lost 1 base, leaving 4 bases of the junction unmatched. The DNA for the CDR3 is TGTGCCAGCAGTTTATCGGACAGGCGGGAGACCCAGTACTTC. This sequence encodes CASSLSDRRETQYF.

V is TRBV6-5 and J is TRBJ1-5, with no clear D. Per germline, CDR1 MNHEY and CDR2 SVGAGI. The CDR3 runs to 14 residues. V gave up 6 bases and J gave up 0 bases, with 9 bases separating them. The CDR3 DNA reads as TGTGCCAGCAGGCCCGACAATAGCAATCAGCCCCAGCATTTT. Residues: CASRPDNSNQPQHF.

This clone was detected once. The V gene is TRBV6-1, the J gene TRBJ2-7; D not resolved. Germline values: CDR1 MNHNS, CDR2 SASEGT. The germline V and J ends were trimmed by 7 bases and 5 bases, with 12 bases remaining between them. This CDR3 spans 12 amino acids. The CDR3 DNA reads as TGTGCCAGCATTAGTGAAGGGCACGAGCAGTACTTC. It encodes CASISEGHEQYF.

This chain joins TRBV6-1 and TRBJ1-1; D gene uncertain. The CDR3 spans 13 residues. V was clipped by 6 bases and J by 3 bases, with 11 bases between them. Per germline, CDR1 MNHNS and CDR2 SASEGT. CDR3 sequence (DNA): TGTGCCAGCAGATTTAATGGGGACACTGAAGCTTTCTTT. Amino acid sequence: CASRFNGDTEAFF.

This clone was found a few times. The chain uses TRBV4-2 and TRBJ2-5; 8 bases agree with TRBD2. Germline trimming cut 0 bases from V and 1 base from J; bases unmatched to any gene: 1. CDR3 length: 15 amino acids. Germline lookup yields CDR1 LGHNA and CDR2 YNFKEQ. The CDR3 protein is CASSQDREGQETQYF. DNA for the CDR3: TGTGCCAGCAGCCAAGATCGGGAGGGCCAAGAGACCCAGTACTTC.

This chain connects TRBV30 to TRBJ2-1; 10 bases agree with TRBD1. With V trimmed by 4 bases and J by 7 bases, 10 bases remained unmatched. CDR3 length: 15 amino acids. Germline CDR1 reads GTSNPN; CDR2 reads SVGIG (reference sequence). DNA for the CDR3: TGTGCCTGGACCCTCGGGACAGGGGCTGTGAATGAGCAGTTCTTC. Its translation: CAWTLGTGAVNEQFF.

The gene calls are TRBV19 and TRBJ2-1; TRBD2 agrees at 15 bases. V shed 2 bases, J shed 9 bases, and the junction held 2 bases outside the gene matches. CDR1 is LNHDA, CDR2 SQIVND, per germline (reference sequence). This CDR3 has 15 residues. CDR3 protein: CASSIRGLAGGEQFF. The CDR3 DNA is TGTGCCAGTAGTATAAGGGGACTAGCGGGAGGTGAGCAGTTCTTC.